This T cell receptor beta chain was identified during a study of blood T cells in healthy people across ages. Overall study results and limits: Underestimates were what the diversity estimates from one million T cells were considered to be. A roughly linear age-dependent decrease characterized TCR beta diversity per million T cells.

A second roughly 7 to 11 cycle PCR used barcoded and J-beta primers. Every cDNA molecule bore a tag from a template-switch adaptor containing 12 random nucleotides. MiXCR, applied by TCRdb to the 5' RACE reads, yields one record per CDR3 protein. The profile shows about 1.4 million distinct CDR3 sequences, approximately 59% of them singletons. This CDR3 contains 15 residues. The germline gives CDR1 SEHNR, CDR2 FQNEAQ (reference sequence). The V end lost 1 base, the J end lost 5 bases, and 12 bases lay between the germline ends. Only a few counts were recorded for this clonotype. Antigen: not known. This chain links TRBV7-9 with TRBJ2-4; perhaps TRBD1 as D (5 bases). Source material: blood. The sequence was collected from a man aged 18 to 29 in good health. CDR3 sequence (DNA): TGTGCCAGCAGCTTAGATCTCCAGACAGAAAACATTCAGTACTTC. Encoded protein: CASSLDLQTENIQYF. Combining the CDR3 with reference TRBV7-9 and TRBJ2-4 gives the whole variable domain DTGVSQNPRHKITKRGQNVTFRCDPISEHNRLYWYRQTLGQGPEFLTYFQNEAQLEKSRLLSDRFSAERPKGSFSTLEIQRTEQGDSAMYLCASSLDLQTENIQYFGAGTRLSVL.